Listed below are T cell receptor beta chains from one sample, sequenced in a study of cytomegalovirus exposure and HLA in healthy donors. Sequencing was performed with immunoSEQ multiplex PCR; in TCRdb, only in-frame clones are kept and a portion is missing. The repertoire holds around 130,000 clones, with around 77% as singletons. The sample consisted of PBMCs. The source is a man aged 50 to 60 in good health and CMV-seronegative. Each CDR3 is given with its conserved first and last residue. Fields, in order: V gene, J gene, CDR3 protein.

>TRBV4-1|TRBJ1-1
CASSQVQGAWGTEAFF
>TRBV6-5|TRBJ2-5
CASSSRDGLEGTQYF
>TRBV6-6|TRBJ2-7
CASRGGLAGTYEQYF
>TRBV5-1|TRBJ2-7
CASSLPSYEQYF
>TRBV27|TRBJ1-2
CATKQDRDPNYGYTF
>TRBV7-9|TRBJ1-4
CASSLRTGATNEKLFF
>TRBV5-1|TRBJ2-7
CASSPTGTQYEQYF
>TRBV6-5|TRBJ2-5
CASSYGSSGTLGTQYF
>TRBV10-3|TRBJ1-1
CAISGRPTRDTEAFF
>TRBV4-2|TRBJ2-3
CASSQEGTSGRGDTQYF
>TRBV5-4|TRBJ1-2
CASSSRTVYNYGYTF
>TRBV19|TRBJ1-2
CASSIDGDNYGYTF
>TRBV30|TRBJ2-2
CAWTKYQGAGELFF
>TRBV4-1|TRBJ2-2
CASSQDALGRGGELFF
>TRBV7-2|TRBJ2-2
CASSFAGPRRGELFF
>TRBV9|TRBJ2-3
CASSARRGITDTQYF
>TRBV4-1|TRBJ1-4
CASSQVDRDNEKLFF
>TRBV14|TRBJ2-1
CASSQTTGISEQFF
>TRBV28|TRBJ2-7
CASAFWGGVGEQYF
>TRBV6-1|TRBJ2-7
CASRDRSSYEQYF
>TRBV7-6|TRBJ2-5
CASSLGTGVETQYF
>TRBV13|TRBJ1-1
CASSPRTGGTEAFF
>TRBV18|TRBJ2-7
CASSTGTSASYEQYF
>TRBV6-1|TRBJ2-7
CASSGPTSGGLREQYF
>TRBV19|TRBJ1-2
CASSMDQNRGAYGYTF
>TRBV7-2|TRBJ1-1
CASSLVPPRGGTEAFF
>TRBV4-1|TRBJ1-4
CASSRPGQGGEKLFF
>TRBV29-1|TRBJ2-1
CSVAGGGGHYNEQFF
>TRBV19|TRBJ2-2
CASSIIWGQGATGELFF
>TRBV7-9|TRBJ2-3
CASSSQTADTQYF
>TRBV27|TRBJ2-7
CASSPGRGDEQYF
>TRBV28|TRBJ1-5
CASIPQGGQPQHF
>TRBV2|TRBJ2-1
CASRDGTPVGTEQFF
>TRBV5-1|TRBJ1-1
CASRGQASEICF
>TRBV6-4|TRBJ2-2
CASSDSSRFIQGIYTGELFF
>TRBV19|TRBJ2-2
CASSSPGQGVGELFF
>TRBV7-2|TRBJ1-1
CASSLDSRNTEAFF
>TRBV28|TRBJ1-2
CASSPALGHDYGYTF
>TRBV5-4|TRBJ2-7
CASSLAPLAGAYEQYF
>TRBV19|TRBJ1-1
CASSISGSDTEAFF
>TRBV19|TRBJ2-7
CASSIMGGSAAGEQYF
>TRBV30|TRBJ1-2
CARTSDRVSVGYTF
>TRBV28|TRBJ2-4
CASSQRLAPDIQYF
>TRBV28|TRBJ2-1
CASGSSYNEQFF
>TRBV6-5|TRBJ2-1
CASSFGTFEQFF
>TRBV7-9|TRBJ2-7
CASSLWREMGEQYF
>TRBV6-6|TRBJ1-5
CASSHTVIGNQPQHF
>TRBV7-3|TRBJ2-2
CASSSGTSPGELFF
>TRBV27|TRBJ2-1
CASKRAVSYNEQFF
>TRBV5-4|TRBJ2-1
CASSQEDEQFF
>TRBV6-1|TRBJ1-5
CASSAGLTLRYSNQPQHF
>TRBV18|TRBJ1-1
CASSPLGGSNTEAFF
>TRBV5-6|TRBJ1-3
CASSLRQGASGNTIYF
>TRBV2|TRBJ2-5
CASSDQGETQYF